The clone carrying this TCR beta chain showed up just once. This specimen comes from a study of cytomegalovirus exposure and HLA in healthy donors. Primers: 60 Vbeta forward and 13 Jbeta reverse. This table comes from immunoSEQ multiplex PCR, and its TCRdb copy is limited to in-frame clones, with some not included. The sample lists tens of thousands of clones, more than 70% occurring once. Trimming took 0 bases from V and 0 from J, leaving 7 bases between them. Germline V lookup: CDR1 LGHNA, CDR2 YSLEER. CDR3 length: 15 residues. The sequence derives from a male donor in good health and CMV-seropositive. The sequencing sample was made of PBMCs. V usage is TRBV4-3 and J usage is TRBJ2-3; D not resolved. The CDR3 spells CASSQEVTSTDTQYF. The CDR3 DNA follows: TGCGCCAGCAGCCAAGAAGTTACTAGCACAGATACGCAGTATTTT.